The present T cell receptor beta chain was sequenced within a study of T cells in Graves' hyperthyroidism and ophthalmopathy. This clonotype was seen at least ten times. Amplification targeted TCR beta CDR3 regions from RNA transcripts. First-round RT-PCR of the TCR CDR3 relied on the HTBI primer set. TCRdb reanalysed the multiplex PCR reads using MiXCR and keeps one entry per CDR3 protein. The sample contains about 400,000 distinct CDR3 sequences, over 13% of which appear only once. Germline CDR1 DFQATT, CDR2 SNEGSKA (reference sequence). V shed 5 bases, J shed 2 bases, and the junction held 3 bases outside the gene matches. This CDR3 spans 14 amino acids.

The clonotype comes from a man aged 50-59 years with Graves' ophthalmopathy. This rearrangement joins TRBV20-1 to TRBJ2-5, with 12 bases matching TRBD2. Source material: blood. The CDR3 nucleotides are TGCAGTGCTCCTACTAGCGGGAGGCAAGAGACCCAGTACTTC. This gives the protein CSAPTSGRQETQYF.